This entry concerns a single T cell receptor beta chain. In the authors' workflow: Nucleated cell number was recorded as an estimate derived from reference gene primer amplification. TCRdb's copy holds only in-frame clones and misses some; the assay was immunoSEQ multiplex PCR. From that table come the V and J calls and clone size; the DNA was used to work out D and trimming. The profile shows 250,000 or so clones, around 83% of them singletons. This sample stems from a study of blood T cell repertoires in COVID-19. Study information: Sites across the United States, Italy and Spain contributed samples from acute and convalescent COVID-19.

Sequenced: peripheral blood. The receptor was isolated from a man between 35 and 55 years old who had recovered from COVID-19.

The CDR3 coding sequence is TGTGCCAGCGGCGCTAGGGAGCAGTACTTC. This sequence encodes CASGAREQYF. The chain links TRBV11-2 to TRBJ2-7; no definite D call. The CDR3 length is 10 residues. Germline V gene sequence: CDR1 SGHAT, CDR2 FQNNGV. Trimming removed 8 bases at V and 7 bases at J, with 9 bases between.